This record looks at one T cell receptor beta chain sequence and its context. Antigen specificity is unknown. The protocol was immunoSEQ multiplex PCR, while the TCRdb copy is restricted to in-frame clones and leaves out a portion. The table has about 79,000 clones, under 95% seen once. Trimming stripped 2 bases from V and 0 bases from J, with 10 bases between. The CDR3 spans 15 residues. Germline V CDR1 and CDR2: MDHEN, SYDVKM. This entry comes from a study of cytomegalovirus exposure and HLA in healthy donors. General study findings and limits: The study flagged approximately 180 TCR beta chains as cytomegalovirus-associated.

This receptor was identified in a woman aged 30 to 39 in good health and CMV-seronegative. The sequenced sample was PBMCs. V and J are TRBV28 and TRBJ1-1; D may be TRBD1 (6 bases). CDR3 bases: TGTGCCAGCAGTTTACAGGGGCCCTTGAACACTGAAGCTTTCTTT. Its protein product is CASSLQGPLNTEAFF.